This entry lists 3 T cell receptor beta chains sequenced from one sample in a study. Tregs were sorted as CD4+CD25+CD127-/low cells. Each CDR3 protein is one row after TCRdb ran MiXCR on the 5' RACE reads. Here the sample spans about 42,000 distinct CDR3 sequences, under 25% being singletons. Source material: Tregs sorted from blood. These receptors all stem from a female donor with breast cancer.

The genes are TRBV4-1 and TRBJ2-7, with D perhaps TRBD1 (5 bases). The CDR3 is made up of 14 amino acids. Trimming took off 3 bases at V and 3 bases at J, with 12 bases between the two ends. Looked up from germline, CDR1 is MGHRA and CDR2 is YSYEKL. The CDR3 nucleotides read TGCGCCAGCAGCCATGATAAGGGGTACTACGAGCAGTACTTC. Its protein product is CASSHDKGYYEQYF.

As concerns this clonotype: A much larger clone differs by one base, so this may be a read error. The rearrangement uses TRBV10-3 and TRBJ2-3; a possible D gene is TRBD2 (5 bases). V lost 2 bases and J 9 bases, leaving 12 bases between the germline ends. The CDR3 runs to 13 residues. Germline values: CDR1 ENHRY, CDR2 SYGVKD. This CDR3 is CAISEVGVDTQYF. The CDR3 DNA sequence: TGTGCCATCAGTGAGGTCGGGGTGGACACGCAGTATTTT.

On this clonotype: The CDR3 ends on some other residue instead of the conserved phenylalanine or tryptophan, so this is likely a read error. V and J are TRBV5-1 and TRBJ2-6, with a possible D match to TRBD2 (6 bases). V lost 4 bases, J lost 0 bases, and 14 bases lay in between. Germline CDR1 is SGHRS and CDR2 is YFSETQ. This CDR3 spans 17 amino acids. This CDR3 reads CASSRRDSSSGANVLTS. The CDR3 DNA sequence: TGCGCCAGCAGCCGAAGGGACTCCAGCTCTGGGGCCAACGTCCTGACTTCC.